This T cell receptor beta chain appears in the sequencing data of a study of neurological immune-mediated disorders. Points from the study as a whole: Patients with HTLV-1-associated myelopathy showed the most TCR clonal expansion. Those with multiple sclerosis showed the least, falling below healthy controls.

This clonotype was detected ten times or more. Its antigen is currently unknown. Over 160 million TCR-beta sequences (from 15-18 subjects) were yielded by each sequencing run. Each CDR3 protein is one row after TCRdb ran MiXCR on the 5' RACE reads. The sample carries fewer than 40,000 distinct CDR3 sequences, roughly 3.7% recorded once. Among the participants, healthy controls were blood bank volunteers in Maryland, USA. CD4+ or CD8+ T cells at a count of about 1 million served as input for the sorted libraries. The CDR3 sequence is 15 residues long. Germline V gene sequence: CDR1 SGHTA, CDR2 FQGNSA. After removal of 0 bases from V and 4 bases from J, the junction contained 2 bases not matched to a gene.

The receptor was derived from a woman aged 35 to 49 in good health. Sequencing used CD4+ T cells from blood. The V and J genes are TRBV7-2 and TRBJ2-1, with 8 positions matching TRBD2. DNA of the CDR3: TGTGCCAGCAGCTTAGCCCTAGCGGGTTACAATGAGCAGTTCTTC. It codes for CASSLALAGYNEQFF. The full variable domain, completed using reference TRBV7-2 and TRBJ2-1, is GAGVSQSPSNKVTEKGKDVELRCDPISGHTALYWYRQSLGQGLEFLIYFQGNSAPDKSGLPSDRFSAERTGGSVSTLTIQRTQQEDSAVYLCASSLALAGYNEQFFGPGTRLTVL.